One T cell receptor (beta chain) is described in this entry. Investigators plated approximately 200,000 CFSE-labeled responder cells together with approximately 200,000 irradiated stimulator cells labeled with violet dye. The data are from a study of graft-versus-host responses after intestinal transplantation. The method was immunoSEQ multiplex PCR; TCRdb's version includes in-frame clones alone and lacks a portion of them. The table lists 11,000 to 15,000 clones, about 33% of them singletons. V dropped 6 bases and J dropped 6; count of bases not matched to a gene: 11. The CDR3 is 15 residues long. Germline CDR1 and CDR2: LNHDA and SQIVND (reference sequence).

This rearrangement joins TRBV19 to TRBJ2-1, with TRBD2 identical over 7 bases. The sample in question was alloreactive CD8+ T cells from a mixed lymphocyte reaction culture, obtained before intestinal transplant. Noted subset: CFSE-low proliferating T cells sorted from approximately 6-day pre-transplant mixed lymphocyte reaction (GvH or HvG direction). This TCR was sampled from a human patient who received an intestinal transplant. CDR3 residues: CASRKSAGSFNEQFF. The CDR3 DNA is TGTGCCAGTAGGAAATCAGCGGGGTCTTTCAATGAGCAGTTCTTC.